Below are 14 T cell receptor beta chains sequenced from a single sample in a study of blood T cell repertoires in COVID-19. Some clones are missing from TCRdb's copy, which holds only in-frame ones; the method was immunoSEQ multiplex PCR. The sample consists of about 97,000 clones, 80% to 95% of them appearing once. The sequencing sample was made of peripheral blood. The receptors originated from a woman aged 45-65 years with COVID-19, enrolled during active disease.

The chain joins TRBV18 to TRBJ1-2; 8 bases fit TRBD1. Trimming at V came to 5 bases and at J to 8 bases, leaving 10 bases not matched to a gene. The length of the CDR3 is 14 residues. CDR1 and CDR2 (germline): KGHSH, LQKENI. The CDR3 nucleotides read TGTGCCAGCTCAATCCGGGACAGGTTCGGCGGCTACACCTTC. Protein: CASSIRDRFGGYTF.

The chain recombines TRBV6-2 or TRBV6-3 with TRBJ1-6; D ambiguous. Between the trimmed V and J ends, which lost 6 bases and 8 bases, there was a span of 17 bases. The CDR3 is 15 residues long. Per germline, CDR1 MNHEY and CDR2 SVGEGT. CDR3 in amino acids: CASSRLRTVDSPLHF. Here the CDR3 DNA reads TGTGCCAGCAGCCGACTAAGGACCGTCGATTCACCCCTCCACTTT.

The CDR3 DNA is TGTGCCAGCAGCCAAGGCAGGGGGACAAATCAGCCCCAGCATTTT. Translated, it gives CASSQGRGTNQPQHF. The chain uses TRBV3-1 (or the pseudogene TRBV3-2) and TRBJ1-5, with 7 bases aligning to TRBD1. Germline lookup yields CDR1 LGHDT and CDR2 YNNKEL (reference sequence). V lost 1 base and J lost 4; bases outside the gene matches: 4. The CDR3 contains 15 residues.

This sequence joins TRBV4-1 and TRBJ1-1; a weak D match, TRBD1 (6 bases). V was pared by 6 bases and J by 4 bases, with 15 bases between. The CDR3 loop spans 14 amino acids. The V gene's germline CDR1 is MGHRA and CDR2 YSYEKL. The CDR3 sequence is CASRPGTKGTEAFF. Written as DNA, the CDR3 is TGCGCCAGCAGACCCGGGACAAAGGGCACTGAAGCTTTCTTT.

The V and J genes are TRBV24-1 and TRBJ1-5, with a tentative D call TRBD1 (5 bases). The CDR3 contains 16 residues. Looked up from germline, CDR1 is KGHDR and CDR2 is SFDVKD. Trimming shortened V by 2 bases and J by 6 bases, and 16 bases separated the two germline ends. The DNA for the CDR3 is TGTGCCACCAGTGATTCCTCAGGGTCCCGAAGTCAGCCCCAGCATTTT. This translates into CATSDSSGSRSQPQHF.

This chain links TRBV19 with TRBJ2-6; weak D call: TRBD1 (5 bases). V lost 6 bases and J 3 bases, leaving 6 bases between the germline ends. The CDR3 loop spans 13 amino acids. Germline V gene sequence: CDR1 LNHDA, CDR2 SQIVND (reference sequence). The CDR3 loop reads CASRTVGANVLTF. DNA of the CDR3: TGTGCCAGTAGGACAGTTGGGGCCAACGTCCTGACTTTC.

The J gene is TRBJ1-3, the V gene TRBV9; D is unclear. The germline V gene encodes CDR1 SGDLS and CDR2 YYNGEE. Trimming shortened V by 0 bases and J by 3 bases, and 13 bases separated the two germline ends. The CDR3 runs to 16 residues. For the CDR3, the DNA is TGTGCCAGCAGCGTAGATGTAACGGGTTTTGGAAACACCATATATTTT. Its protein product is CASSVDVTGFGNTIYF. Looking up the rest from reference TRBV9 and TRBJ1-3 gives the full variable domain: DSGVTQTPKHLITATGQRVTLRCSPRSGDLSVYWYQQSLDQGLQFLIQYYNGEERAKGNILERFSAQQFPDLHSELNLSSLELGDSALYFCASSVDVTGFGNTIYFGEGSWLTVV.

This chain joins TRBV5-1 and TRBJ1-5; TRBD1 is a possible D gene (6 bases). Per the germline V gene, CDR1 is SGHRS and CDR2 is YFSETQ. The germline V and J ends were trimmed by 0 bases and 4 bases, with 8 bases remaining between them. The CDR3 has 14 residues. The CDR3 bases are TGCGCCAGCAGCTTGGGGGGGACAAATCAGCCCCAGCATTTT. It translates to CASSLGGTNQPQHF. The full variable domain, completed using reference TRBV5-1 and TRBJ1-5, is KAGVTQTPRYLIKTRGQQVTLSCSPISGHRSVSWYQQTPGQGLQFLFEYFSETQRNKGNFPGRFSGRQFSNSRSEMNVSTLELGDSALYLCASSLGGTNQPQHFGDGTRLSIL.

The chain couples TRBV4-3 to TRBJ1-5; a possible D gene is TRBD1 (6 bases). Trimming removed 4 bases from V and 4 bases from J, with 17 bases in between. CDR3 size: 16 residues. Germline V lookup: CDR1 LGHNA, CDR2 YSLEER. CDR3 sequence (DNA): TGCGCCAGCAGCCCCGCCCTACAGGGCTATAATCAGCCCCAGCATTTT. Its protein is CASSPALQGYNQPQHF.

This rearrangement joins TRBV19 to TRBJ1-5; 7 nucleotides align to TRBD1. Per germline, CDR1 LNHDA and CDR2 SQIVND (reference sequence). The CDR3 runs to 14 residues. Unmatched junction bases numbered 2, after V lost 5 bases and J lost 1 base. The CDR3 region has the DNA TGTGCCAGTAGTTTGGGACAGAGCAATCAGCCCCAGCATTTT. Translated: CASSLGQSNQPQHF.

The chain has TRBV30 and TRBJ1-3; D remains ambiguous. This CDR3 comprises 16 residues. Trimming left V 3 bases short and J 1 base short, with 16 bases between. Germline values: CDR1 GTSNPN, CDR2 SVGIG (reference sequence). CDR3 bases: TGTGCCTGGAGCGTCGGTATTGCGGGGTCTGGAAACACCATATATTTT. Translated: CAWSVGIAGSGNTIYF.

This chain uses TRBV19 with TRBJ2-7; TRBD1 matches at 8 bases. The CDR3 contains 15 residues. After removal of 3 bases from V and 0 bases from J, the junction contained 4 bases not matched to a gene. Germline assignment: CDR1 LNHDA and CDR2 SQIVND (reference sequence). In DNA form, the CDR3 reads TGTGCCAGTAGTATCCAGGGGGCTCTCTCCTACGAGCAGTACTTC. Its translation is CASSIQGALSYEQYF.

V gene TRBV5-1 combines with J gene TRBJ1-5; the D gene is possibly TRBD1 (6 bases). The CDR3 is made up of 15 amino acids. Trimming cost V 2 bases and J 3 bases, with 12 bases left between them. Per the germline V gene, CDR1 is SGHRS and CDR2 is YFSETQ. The CDR3 sequence is CASSLDGQNNQPQHF. The CDR3 nucleotides are TGCGCCAGCAGCTTAGATGGACAGAACAATCAGCCCCAGCATTTT.

This chain joins TRBV18 and TRBJ2-3; TRBD2 is a possible D gene (5 bases). The germline V gene has CDR1 KGHSH and CDR2 LQKENI. The CDR3 length is 16 residues. V lost 5 bases and J lost 2, with 17 bases in between. As DNA, the CDR3 is TGTGCCAGCTCATGGGGAGCGGCCGACCCCACAGATACGCAGTATTTT. Protein product: CASSWGAADPTDTQYF.